This T cell receptor beta chain was profiled in a study of T-cell reconstitution after alpha-beta-depleted transplantation in children. Overall study findings and caveats: Some patients' high day-60 TCRbeta diversity was attributed to recipient cells surviving conditioning. Approximately two months post-transplant, alpha-beta T cells reportedly originated from several hundred expanded graft clones.

The CDR3 has 14 residues. In germline, CDR1 is SEHNR, CDR2 FQNEAQ (reference sequence). The V end was cut by 5 bases, the J end by 4 bases, with 12 bases between. The TCRbeta library incorporated unique molecular identifiers. A single record per CDR3 protein comes from TCRdb applying MiXCR to the PCR reads. This table holds about 200,000 distinct CDR3 sequences, roughly 6.3% found once. Comments on this clonotype: Its cognate antigen is unknown.

The chain couples TRBV7-9 to TRBJ1-5; TRBD1 might be the D (6 bases). The sequencing used PBMCs, collected before TCRalphabeta/CD19-depleted stem cell transplant. This clonotype originated in a girl younger than two with combined immunodeficiency, due to receive a stem cell transplant. CDR3: CASSQQGWNQPQHF. The CDR3 DNA sequence: TGTGCCAGCAGCCAACAGGGATGGAATCAGCCCCAGCATTTT. Using reference TRBV7-9 and TRBJ1-5 for the parts outside the CDR3, the full variable domain is DTGVSQNPRHKITKRGQNVTFRCDPISEHNRLYWYRQTLGQGPEFLTYFQNEAQLEKSRLLSDRFSAERPKGSFSTLEIQRTEQGDSAMYLCASSQQGWNQPQHFGDGTRLSIL.